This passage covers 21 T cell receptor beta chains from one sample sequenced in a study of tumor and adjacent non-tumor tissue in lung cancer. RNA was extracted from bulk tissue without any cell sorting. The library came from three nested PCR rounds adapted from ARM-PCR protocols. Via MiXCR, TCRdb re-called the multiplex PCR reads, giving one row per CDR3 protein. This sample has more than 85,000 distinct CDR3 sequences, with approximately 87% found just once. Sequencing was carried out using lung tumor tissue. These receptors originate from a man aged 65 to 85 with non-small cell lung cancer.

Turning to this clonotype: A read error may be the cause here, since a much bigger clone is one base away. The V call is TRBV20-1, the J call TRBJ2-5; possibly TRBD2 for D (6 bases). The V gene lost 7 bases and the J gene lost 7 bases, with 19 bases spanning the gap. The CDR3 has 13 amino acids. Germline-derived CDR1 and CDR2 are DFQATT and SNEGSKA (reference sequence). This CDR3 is CSGAGTAKSTQYF. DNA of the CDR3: TGCAGTGGCGCCGGGACTGCGAAATCGACCCAGTACTTC.

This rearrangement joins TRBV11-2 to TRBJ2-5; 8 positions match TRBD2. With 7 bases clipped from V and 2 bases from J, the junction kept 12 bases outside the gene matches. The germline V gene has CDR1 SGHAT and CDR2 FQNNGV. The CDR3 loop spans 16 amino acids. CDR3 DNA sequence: TGTGCCAGCACTTTAGGGGTTAGCGGGGTACAAGAGACCCAGTACTTC. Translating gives CASTLGVSGVQETQYF.

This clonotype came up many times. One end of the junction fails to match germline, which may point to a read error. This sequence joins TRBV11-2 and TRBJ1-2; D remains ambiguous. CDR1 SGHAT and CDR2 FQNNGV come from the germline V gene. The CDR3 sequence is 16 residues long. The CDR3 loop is CAGSSPMIPESYGYTF. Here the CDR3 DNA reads TGTGCCGGCAGCTCCCCTATGATCCCCGAATCGTATGGCTACACCTTC.

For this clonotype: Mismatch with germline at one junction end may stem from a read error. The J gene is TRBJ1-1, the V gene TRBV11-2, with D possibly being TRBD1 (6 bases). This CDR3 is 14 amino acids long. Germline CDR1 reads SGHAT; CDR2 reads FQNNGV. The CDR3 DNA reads TGCGCCAACAGCTTCGGCGGGGGCCGCACTGAAGCTTTCTTT. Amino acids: CANSFGGGRTEAFF.

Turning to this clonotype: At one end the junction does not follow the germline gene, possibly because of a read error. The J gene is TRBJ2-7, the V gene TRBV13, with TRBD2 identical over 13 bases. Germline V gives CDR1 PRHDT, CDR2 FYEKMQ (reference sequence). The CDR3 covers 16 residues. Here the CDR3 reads CASSRQLAGGPGKQYF. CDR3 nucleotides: TGTGCCAGCAGCCGCCAACTAGCGGGAGGGCCGGGTAAGCAATACTTC.

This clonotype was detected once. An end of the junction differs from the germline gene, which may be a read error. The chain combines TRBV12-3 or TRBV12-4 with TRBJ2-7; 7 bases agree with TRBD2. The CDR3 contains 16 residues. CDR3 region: CAISLDWGGLYYEQYF. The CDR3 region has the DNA TGTGCCATCAGTTTAGACTGGGGGGGACTGTATTACGAGCAGTACTTC.

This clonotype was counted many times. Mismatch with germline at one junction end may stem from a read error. The CDR3 DNA reads as TGTGCCAGCAGTTACTCGGTGCTCGTCAATCAGCCCCATCATTTT. This codes for CASSYSVLVNQPHHF. The chain recombines TRBV6-2 or TRBV6-3 with TRBJ1-5; the D is unclear. The V gene's germline CDR1 is MNHEY and CDR2 SVGEGT. This CDR3 region has 15 residues.

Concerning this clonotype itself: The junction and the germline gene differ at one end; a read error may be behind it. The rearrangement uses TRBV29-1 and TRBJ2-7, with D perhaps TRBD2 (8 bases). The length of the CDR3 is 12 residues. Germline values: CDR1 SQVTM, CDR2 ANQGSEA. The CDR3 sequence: CSGETGNRKQYF. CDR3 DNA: TGTAGCGGGGAGACAGGGAATCGGAAGCAGTACTTC.

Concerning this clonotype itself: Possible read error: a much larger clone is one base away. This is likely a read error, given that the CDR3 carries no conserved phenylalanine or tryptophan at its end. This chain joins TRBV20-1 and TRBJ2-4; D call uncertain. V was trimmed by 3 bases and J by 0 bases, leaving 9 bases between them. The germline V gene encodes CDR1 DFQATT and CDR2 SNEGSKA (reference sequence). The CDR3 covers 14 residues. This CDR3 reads CSASPPLAKNIQYL. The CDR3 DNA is TGCAGTGCTAGCCCCCCGCTAGCCAAAAACATTCAGTACCTC.

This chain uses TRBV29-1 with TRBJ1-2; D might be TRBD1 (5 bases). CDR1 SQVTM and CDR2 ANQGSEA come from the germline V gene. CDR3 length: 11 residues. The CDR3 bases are TGCAACGTCTTTGGGGCGTATGGCTACACCTTC. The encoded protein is CNVFGAYGYTF.

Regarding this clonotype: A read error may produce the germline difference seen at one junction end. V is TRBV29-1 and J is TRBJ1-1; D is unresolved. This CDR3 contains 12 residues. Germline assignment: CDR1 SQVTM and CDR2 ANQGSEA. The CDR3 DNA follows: TGCAGCGTTGTGGCGGAGAGGCCTGAAGTTTTATTC. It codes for CSVVAERPEVLF. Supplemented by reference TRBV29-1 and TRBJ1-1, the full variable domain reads SAVISQKPSRDICQRGTSLTIQCQVDSQVTMMFWYRQQPGQSLTLIATANQGSEATYESGFVIDKFPISRPNLTFSTLTVSNMSPEDSSIYLCSVVAERPEVLFGQGTRLTVV.

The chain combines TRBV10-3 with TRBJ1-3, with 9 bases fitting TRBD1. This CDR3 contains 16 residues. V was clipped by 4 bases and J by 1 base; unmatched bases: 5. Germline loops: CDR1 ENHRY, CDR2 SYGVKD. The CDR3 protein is CAISVPQGASGNTIYF. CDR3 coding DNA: TGTGCCATCAGTGTGCCACAGGGGGCTTCTGGAAACACCATATATTTT.

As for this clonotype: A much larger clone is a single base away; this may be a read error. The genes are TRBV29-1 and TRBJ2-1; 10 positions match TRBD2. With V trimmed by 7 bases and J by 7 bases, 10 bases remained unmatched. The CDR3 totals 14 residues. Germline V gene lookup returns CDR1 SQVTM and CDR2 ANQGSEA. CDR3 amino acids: CSALAGGRANEQFF. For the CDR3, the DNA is TGCAGCGCCTTAGCGGGGGGCCGGGCTAATGAGCAGTTCTTC.

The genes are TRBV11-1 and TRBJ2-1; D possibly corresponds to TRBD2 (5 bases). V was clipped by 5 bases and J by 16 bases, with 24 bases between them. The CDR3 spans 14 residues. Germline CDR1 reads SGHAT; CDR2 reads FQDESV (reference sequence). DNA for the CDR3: TGTGCCAGCAGCCAACAACCGGCAGGAGGTGCGCATTTCTTC. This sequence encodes CASSQQPAGGAHFF.

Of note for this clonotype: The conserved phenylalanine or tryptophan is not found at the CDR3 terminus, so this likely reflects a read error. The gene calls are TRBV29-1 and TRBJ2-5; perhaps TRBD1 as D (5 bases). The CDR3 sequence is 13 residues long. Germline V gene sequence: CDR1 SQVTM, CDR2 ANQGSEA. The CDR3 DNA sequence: TGCAGCGTGGCCAACAGGTTCCAAGAGATCCAGTACCTC. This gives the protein CSVANRFQEIQYL.

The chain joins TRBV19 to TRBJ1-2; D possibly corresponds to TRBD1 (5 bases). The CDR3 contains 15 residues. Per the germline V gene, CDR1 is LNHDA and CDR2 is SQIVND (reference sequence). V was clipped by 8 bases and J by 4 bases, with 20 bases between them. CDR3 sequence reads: CASDITVLQGYGYTF. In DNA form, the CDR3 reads TGTGCCAGTGATATAACCGTACTCCAGGGCTATGGCTACACCTTC.

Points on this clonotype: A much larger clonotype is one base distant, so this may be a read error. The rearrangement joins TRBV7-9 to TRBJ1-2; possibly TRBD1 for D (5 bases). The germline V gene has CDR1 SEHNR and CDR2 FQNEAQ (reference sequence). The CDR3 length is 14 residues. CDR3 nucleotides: TGTGCCTGGGGCGGGGTGTCCTTAAGGCATGGCAACACCTTC. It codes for CAWGGVSLRHGNTF.

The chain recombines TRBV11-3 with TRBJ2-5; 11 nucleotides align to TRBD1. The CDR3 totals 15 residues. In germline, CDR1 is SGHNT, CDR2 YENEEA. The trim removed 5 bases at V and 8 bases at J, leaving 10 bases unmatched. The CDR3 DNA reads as TGTGCCAGCAGCCAAGGACAGGGGGCGCACATAACCCAGTACTTC. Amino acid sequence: CASSQGQGAHITQYF.

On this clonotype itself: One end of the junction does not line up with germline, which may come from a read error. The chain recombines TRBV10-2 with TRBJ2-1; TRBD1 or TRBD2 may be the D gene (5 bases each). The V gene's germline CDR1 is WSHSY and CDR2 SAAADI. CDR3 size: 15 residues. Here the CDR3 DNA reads TGCGCTAGCAGGTCACCGGGACCCTCTACTCATGAGCAGTTCTTC. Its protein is CASRSPGPSTHEQFF.

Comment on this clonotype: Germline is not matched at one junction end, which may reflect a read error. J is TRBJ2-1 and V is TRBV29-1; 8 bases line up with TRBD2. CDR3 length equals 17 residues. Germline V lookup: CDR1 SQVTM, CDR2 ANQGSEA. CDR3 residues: CSTLGSSGSSSYSEQFF. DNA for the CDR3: TGCAGCACACTTGGGTCGAGCGGGAGCAGCTCCTACAGTGAGCAGTTCTTC.

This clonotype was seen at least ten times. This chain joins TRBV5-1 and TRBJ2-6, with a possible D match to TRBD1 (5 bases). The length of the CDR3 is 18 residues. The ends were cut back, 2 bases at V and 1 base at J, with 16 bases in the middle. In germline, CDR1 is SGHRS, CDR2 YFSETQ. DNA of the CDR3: TGCGCCAGCAGCTTATTACAGGCCAATCGGTCTGGGGCCAACGTCCTGACTTTC. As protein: CASSLLQANRSGANVLTF.